This T cell receptor (beta chain) emerged from a study of shared clonotypes between healthy human individuals. Overall study findings and caveats: Naive subsets typically showed greater estimated richness than memory subsets.

There are a few counts of this clone. The antigen is unknown. The germline V gene has CDR1 MDHEN and CDR2 SYDVKM. The CDR3 has 13 residues. Trimming took 2 bases from V and 12 from J, leaving 17 bases between them. Replicate PCRs run on sorted subsets employed approximately 200 ng DNA, tens of thousands of T cell genomes. Clones were sequenced by immunoSEQ multiplex PCR, and TCRdb holds only the in-frame ones, with some missing. Among 500,000 to 550,000 clones, about 96% were seen once, and the ten largest hold about 0.06%. The receptor's source is a young woman in good health. The chain employs TRBV28 and TRBJ2-7; TRBD2 might be the D (5 bases). Material for sequencing was naive CD4+ T cells sorted from blood. The subset denotes: CD45RA+ positively selected. CDR3 sequence: CASSLNEGLRPYF. CDR3 nucleotide sequence: TGTGCCAGCAGTTTAAACGAGGGTTTAAGGCCGTACTTC.